Shown below are 23 T cell receptor beta chains from a single sample sequenced in a study of T cell responses to AZD1222 COVID-19 vaccine. Method: immunoSEQ multiplex PCR; TCRdb's copy keeps in-frame clones and lacks some. The sample contains 140,000 to 150,000 clones, about 90% of which appear only once. Specimen: peripheral blood, collected 28 days after the second dose of the MenACWY control vaccine. Receptors were obtained from an adult who received the MenACWY meningococcal vaccine as a control.

The chain employs TRBV28 and TRBJ2-5; D not resolved. Trimming stripped 10 bases from V and 4 bases from J, with 10 bases between. Germline CDR1 and CDR2: MDHEN and SYDVKM. This CDR3 is 11 amino acids long. CDR3 protein: CAITVGETQYF. The CDR3, as DNA: TGTGCCATAACGGTCGGAGAGACCCAGTACTTC.

This clone has only one observation. The CDR3 DNA reads TGTGCCAGCAGCTTGGAAGGGGACGGGTTTACGGATACGCAGTATTTT. It encodes CASSLEGDGFTDTQYF. The chain has TRBV5-4 and TRBJ2-3, with D tentatively TRBD1 or TRBD2 (5 bases each). Trimming took off 0 bases at V and 6 bases at J, with 17 bases between the two ends. Germline CDR1 reads SGHNT; CDR2 reads YYREEE (reference sequence). This CDR3 contains 16 residues.

The chain carries TRBV28 and TRBJ1-5; no reliable D call. The CDR3 consists of 16 residues. Germline V gene lookup returns CDR1 MDHEN and CDR2 SYDVKM. The V end lost 2 bases, the J end lost 3 bases, and 14 bases lay between the germline ends. The CDR3 coding sequence is TGTGCCAGCAGTTTAACGGAGGGATTGGCCAATCAGCCCCAGCATTTT. Translation gives CASSLTEGLANQPQHF.

A single count supports this clone. The CDR3 loop reads CASSTDGYNYGYTF. The CDR3 DNA follows: TGCGCCAGCAGCACAGACGGATATAACTATGGCTACACCTTC. V and J are TRBV23-1 and TRBJ1-2; no firm D call. TRBV23-1 is reported as an ORF; its role is uncertain. The CDR3 is made up of 14 amino acids. Trimming cost V 6 bases and J 1 base, with 12 bases left between them.

This rearrangement joins TRBV7-3 to TRBJ1-1, with 9 positions matching TRBD1. Germline V gives CDR1 SGHTA, CDR2 FQGTGA. The CDR3 loop spans 15 amino acids. V shed 0 bases and J 6 bases; nucleotides not matched to a gene: 5. CDR3 nucleotide sequence: TGTGCCAGCAGCTTAACCAGGACAGGGGAGGCTGAAGCTTTCTTT. Its protein product is CASSLTRTGEAEAFF.

The rearrangement joins TRBV28 to TRBJ2-2; no reliable D call. Trimming removed 7 bases at V and 7 bases at J, with 13 bases between. CDR3 length equals 13 residues. CDR1 is MDHEN and CDR2 is SYDVKM in the germline V gene. The CDR3 nucleotides are TGTGCCAGCAAGAAGGACGTCAGCGGGGAGCTGTTTTTT. As protein: CASKKDVSGELFF.

Note on this clone: One junction end does not reproduce the germline sequence, and a read error may be involved. DNA for the CDR3: TGTGCCAGCAGACAAGGAGGAGGGAGGGCCAGAGAGACCCAGTACTTC. Residues: CASRQGGGRARETQYF. The V and J genes are TRBV3-1 (or the pseudogene TRBV3-2) and TRBJ2-5; 7 positions agree with TRBD2. Germline loops: CDR1 LGHDT, CDR2 YNNKEL (reference sequence). This CDR3 has 16 amino acids.

This chain uses TRBV28 with TRBJ1-3; D is unclear. From germline, CDR1 is MDHEN and CDR2 SYDVKM. V gave up 2 bases and J gave up 0 bases, with 14 bases separating them. This CDR3 contains 17 residues. The CDR3 here is CASSLSVSGSSGNTIYF. CDR3 bases: TGTGCCAGCAGTTTAAGCGTATCGGGCAGCTCTGGAAACACCATATATTTT.

This sequence joins TRBV12-5 and TRBJ2-2, with D unresolved. Germline CDR1 and CDR2: LGHNT and FRNRAP. The ends were cut back, 7 bases at V and 2 bases at J, with 8 bases in the middle. The CDR3 contains 13 residues. This CDR3 reads CASAQLNTGELFF. CDR3 nucleotide sequence: TGTGCTAGTGCGCAGCTTAACACCGGGGAGCTGTTTTTT. The whole variable domain, filled in from reference TRBV12-5 and TRBJ2-2, reads DARVTQTPRHKVTEMGQEVTMRCQPILGHNTVFWYRQTMMQGLELLAYFRNRAPLDDSGMPKDRFSAEMPDATLATLKIQPSEPRDSAVYFCASAQLNTGELFFGEGSRLTVL.

V gene TRBV7-2 combines with J gene TRBJ2-5, with no clear D. CDR1 SGHTA and CDR2 FQGNSA come from the germline V gene. V was cut by 2 bases and J by 5 bases, with 6 bases left in between. This CDR3 is 12 amino acids long. As DNA, the CDR3 is TGTGCCAGCAGCTTACGACGGGAGACCCAGTACTTC. This gives the protein CASSLRRETQYF.

This clone was counted a single time. The V gene is TRBV7-2, the J gene TRBJ2-7; TRBD1 agrees at 9 bases. CDR3 length: 15 amino acids. Germline V lookup: CDR1 SGHTA, CDR2 FQGNSA. V lost 3 bases, J lost 2 bases, and 5 bases stayed unmatched. CDR3 region: CASSFGTGIAYEQYF. Written as DNA, the CDR3 is TGTGCCAGCAGCTTTGGGACAGGGATCGCCTACGAGCAGTACTTC.

The chain couples TRBV12-3 or TRBV12-4 to TRBJ1-1; tentative D call: TRBD1 (5 bases). V was pared by 10 bases and J by 1 base, with 13 bases between. The CDR3 covers 13 residues. The CDR3 sequence: CATRWGENTEAFF. For the CDR3, the DNA is TGTGCCACCAGGTGGGGGGAGAACACTGAAGCTTTCTTT.

This clone was recorded only once. V is TRBV28 and J is TRBJ2-3; D possibly corresponds to TRBD1 (5 bases). The CDR3 is 13 amino acids. CDR1 and CDR2 (germline): MDHEN, SYDVKM. V was shortened by 3 bases and J by 9 bases, with 13 bases between the two germline ends. The CDR3 DNA sequence: TGTGCCAGCAGTTTGAGACAGCTCGGGACGCAGTATTTT. It encodes CASSLRQLGTQYF.

V is TRBV11-2 and J is TRBJ2-7; unclear D gene. Germline-derived CDR1 and CDR2 are SGHAT and FQNNGV. The CDR3 runs 15 residues. The V gene lost 5 bases and the J gene lost 5 bases, with 19 bases spanning the gap. CDR3 coding DNA: TGTGCCAGCAGCCCCCTCGTGGCAGGTGAGCACGAGCAGTACTTC. Translated: CASSPLVAGEHEQYF.

This chain connects TRBV7-2 to TRBJ2-7; the D gene could be TRBD1 or TRBD2 (6 bases each). In germline, CDR1 is SGHTA, CDR2 FQGNSA. V was shortened by 2 bases and J by 4 bases, with 18 bases between the two germline ends. CDR3 length: 16 residues. CDR3 nucleotides: TGTGCCAGCAGCTTAAGCTGGGCGAGGGGGGAGTACGAGCAGTACTTC. Translation gives CASSLSWARGEYEQYF.

This chain links TRBV19 with TRBJ1-4; possible D gene TRBD1, 6 bases. This CDR3 has 15 amino acids. CDR1 and CDR2 (germline): LNHDA, SQIVND (reference sequence). V was shortened by 1 base and J by 7 bases, with 13 bases between the two germline ends. CDR3 sequence reads: CASSIVGQLGEKLFF. In DNA, the CDR3 is TGTGCCAGTAGTATAGTCGGACAGCTCGGTGAAAAACTGTTTTTT.

The rearrangement links TRBV3-1 (or the pseudogene TRBV3-2) to TRBJ2-7; 8 bases line up with TRBD2. This CDR3 contains 19 residues. The germline CDR1 and CDR2 sequences are LGHDT and YNNKEL (reference sequence). Trimming removed 0 bases from V and 4 bases from J; junction bases left unmatched: 17. This CDR3 reads CASSQDWSLSGNRLYEQYF. The CDR3 DNA reads as TGTGCCAGCAGCCAAGATTGGTCCCTTAGCGGGAATCGTCTTTACGAGCAGTACTTC.

This sequence joins TRBV5-1 and TRBJ1-4; D possibly corresponds to TRBD1 (6 bases). The V and J ends lost 1 base and 6 bases respectively, with 7 bases between them. The V gene's germline CDR1 is SGHRS and CDR2 YFSETQ. The CDR3 contains 13 residues. In DNA form, the CDR3 reads TGCGCCAGCAGCTTGACAGGGTATGAAAAACTGTTTTTT. Its protein is CASSLTGYEKLFF.

The gene calls are TRBV19 and TRBJ1-3; a weak D match, TRBD1 (5 bases). This CDR3 comprises 14 residues. V was trimmed by 7 bases and J by 0 bases, leaving 10 bases between them. The germline V gene encodes CDR1 LNHDA and CDR2 SQIVND (reference sequence). CDR3 region: CASNSGSSGNTIYF. DNA for the CDR3: TGTGCCAGTAACTCAGGGAGCTCTGGAAACACCATATATTTT.

The gene calls are TRBV3-1 (or the pseudogene TRBV3-2) and TRBJ1-5; D ambiguous. Trimming removed 0 bases from V and 3 bases from J, with 6 bases in between. The CDR3 totals 14 residues. CDR1 LGHDT and CDR2 YNNKEL come from the germline V gene (reference sequence). The CDR3 nucleotides read TGTGCCAGCAGCCAAGACACAGTCAATCAGCCCCAGCATTTT. Its translation: CASSQDTVNQPQHF.

J is TRBJ1-5 and V is TRBV7-8, with D uncertain. CDR3 size: 13 residues. V was cut by 5 bases and J by 6 bases, with 11 bases left in between. Germline V CDR1 and CDR2: SGHVS, FQNEAQ. The CDR3 bases are TGTGCCAGCAGCCGCGTCGAGAGTCAGCCCCAGCATTTT. Protein product: CASSRVESQPQHF.

This chain uses TRBV19 with TRBJ2-1; TRBD2 aligns across 8 bases. Germline CDR1 LNHDA, CDR2 SQIVND (reference sequence). The CDR3 sequence is 17 residues long. Trimming removed 5 bases from V and 9 bases from J; junction bases left unmatched: 18. The CDR3 region is CASSSSGGTRIGAEQFF. The CDR3 region has the DNA TGTGCCAGTAGTTCCTCCGGGGGGACTAGAATTGGAGCTGAGCAGTTCTTC.

The chain has TRBV28 and TRBJ1-1; no reliable D call. The CDR3 is made up of 14 amino acids. Germline CDR1 is MDHEN and CDR2 is SYDVKM. Trimming removed 3 bases from V and 9 bases from J, with 17 bases in between. CDR3 region: CASSFDPRRLQAFF. In DNA, the CDR3 is TGTGCCAGCAGTTTCGATCCAAGGCGGTTGCAAGCTTTCTTT.